This entry concerns a single TCR beta chain. This clonotype was observed at least ten times. Its antigen remains undetermined. Base qualities are missing; no much larger clone stands one base away. According to the germline V gene, CDR1 reads SGHRS and CDR2 reads YFSETQ. Cut back by 2 bases and 5 bases, the V and J ends lie 11 bases apart. The CDR3 holds 14 amino acids from the cysteine to the phenylalanine. This entry keeps only the CDR3 DNA: 42 bases, framed from base 1. The library was made by 5' RACE. The sequencer was an Illumina HiSeq 2500. A second PCR of roughly 6 to 11 cycles was run with a J-beta primer mix and a sample-barcoded 5' primer. A template-switch 5' adaptor carrying 12 random nucleotides introduced a unique molecular identifier onto each TCR beta cDNA molecule. Each sample yielded at least 3 million CDR3-containing paired-end reads. All of the RNA was converted into first-strand cDNA using the Mint cDNA synthesis kit, with a TRBC-specific oligonucleotide serving as the primer. After uracil-DNA glycosylase treatment, a first 18-cycle PCR used universal primers M1SS and BC2_uni_R on all cDNA. As for the authors' bioinformatics: For normalization, 1 million high-quality reads were randomly selected from each sample, with every read carrying a distinct molecular identifier. Instead of being binned into consensus sequences, reads with shared molecular identifiers were discarded. MiTCR, with a Q25 quality threshold and the strictest error-elimination algorithm, was used for CDR3 identification, clonotype clustering and error correction. Lower-bound total TCR beta diversity was estimated with a nonparametric unseen species model using Euler transformation. TCRdb took the public reads, trimmed them with fastp at Q25, ran MiXCR for clone calling and kept in-frame beta chains. One record per CDR3 amino acid sequence lists the most common genes and DNA. Here the V and J calls rest on TCRdb's processing, not on the authors' analysis. The sample records about 670,000 distinct CDR3 sequences, 45% to 60% of which are singletons. The top ten clones comprise approximately 15% of the sample.

The sample is drawn from a study of blood T cells in healthy people across ages (dated by TCRdb to between 2014 and 2016). At the level of the whole study: In model experiments, template switching captured about one uniquely barcoded TCR beta cDNA molecule for every two T cells. To track age-related changes in TCR beta repertoire diversity, the study relied on deep sequencing normalized with unique cDNA molecular identifiers. The donors were split into four age groups: young (average around 15 years), middle-aged (around 37), aged (62) and long-lived (under 90). To avoid experimental bias, donors of different ages were distributed randomly across sequencing lanes. Using the same blood draw, the study looked at two additional independent replicas of 1 million unique cDNA reads for two donors, one aged 18 to 30 and the other aged 80 or older. General findings and caveats noted by the study authors: Total diversity estimates from one million sequenced T cells were considered lower bounds and underestimates. Observed TCR beta diversity per million T cells fell roughly linearly with age, and a significant reduction was already apparent by age roughly 41. Bulk unsorted PBMC profiling prevented conclusive comparison of naive and antigen-experienced compartments. Compared with the aged group, more naive CD4+ T cells, fewer expanded clones and increased TCR diversity were shown by the long-lived group, suggesting age selection. The CMV infection status of donors was not known, potentially confounding age-related changes in expanded clonotypes. The percentage of naive T cells measured by flow cytometry correlated strongly with observed TCR beta diversity.

The donors were roughly 39 Caucasian individuals from Russia, aged 6 to 90 years, who were systemically healthy. Each donor gave 8 to 10 milliliters of peripheral blood, drawn into EDTA-treated Vacutainer tubes. Ficoll-Paque density-gradient centrifugation was used to isolate PBMCs, with at least 7 million obtained per sample. Total RNA was extracted from PBMCs with Trizol reagent, with at least 5 micrograms obtained per sample. The percentages of naive CD45RAhigh/CD27high T cells were determined by flow cytometry on a PBMC aliquot from every donor. This sequence originates from a woman older than 75 in good health. The sequenced material came from blood. Recombination joined TRBV5-1 with TRBJ2-1; no D segment can be confidently identified. The nucleotides are TGCGCCAGCAGCTTAAGTTATGGCAACAATGAGCAGTTCTTC. Its protein is CASSLSYGNNEQFF.